Below, 19 T cell receptor beta chains from the same sample are listed, as sequenced in a study of OX40 agonist ivuxolimab in advanced cancers. Library preparation employed the immunoSEQ multiplex PCR assay. Held by TCRdb, this immuneACCESS table contains in-frame sequences only and omits some clones. Under half of the omission traces to an unresolved V gene where checked; the cause of the rest is unknown. This sample lists around 100,000 clones; 86% were detected once. Of the sample, around 5.2% falls within the top ten clones. The sample in question was CD4+ or CD8+ T cells sorted from blood, obtained in a trial of the OX40 agonist ivuxolimab. The receptors originated from an adult with an advanced solid tumor such as melanoma, head and neck, liver or kidney cancer.

CDR3 region: CASSLQPGDGYTF. Here the CDR3 DNA reads TGTGCCAGCAGCCTGCAACCGGGCGATGGCTACACCTTC. The rearrangement links TRBV5-5 to TRBJ1-2, with D unclear. Germline V gene lookup returns CDR1 SGHKS and CDR2 YYEKEE (reference sequence). The V end was cut by 4 bases, the J end by 6 bases, with 13 bases between. The CDR3 is 13 amino acids. Full variable domain (missing parts from reference TRBV5-5 and TRBJ1-2): DAGVTQSPTHLIKTRGQQVTLRCSPISGHKSVSWYQQVLGQGPQFIFQYYEKEERGRGNFPDRFSARQFPNYSSELNVNALLLGDSALYLCASSLQPGDGYTFGSGTRLTVV.

The chain couples TRBV5-6 to TRBJ1-5; weak D call: TRBD1 (5 bases). Deletions cut 2 bases from V and 5 bases from J, with 11 bases between. The CDR3 is 14 residues long. CDR1 SGHDT and CDR2 YYEEEE come from the germline V gene. The DNA of the CDR3 is TGTGCCAGCAGCTTCTACTCCAGGGATCAGCCCCAGCATTTT. Its protein is CASSFYSRDQPQHF.

This clone appeared a few times. The chain is built from TRBV5-1 and TRBJ2-1; 7 bases are shared with TRBD2. CDR3 length: 14 residues. Trimming took 7 bases from V and 2 from J; bases not matched to a gene: 6. The germline V gene has CDR1 SGHRS and CDR2 YFSETQ. CDR3 in DNA: TGCGCCAGCTTTTCGGGGGGACCCTACAATGAGCAGTTCTTC. Translating gives CASFSGGPYNEQFF.

The chain couples TRBV6-1 to TRBJ1-5; D remains unclear. From germline, CDR1 is MNHNS and CDR2 SASEGT. V lost 0 bases and J lost 7, with 16 bases in between. The CDR3 runs to 16 residues. This chain's CDR3 is CASSEAVRGFRQPQHF. The CDR3 DNA is TGTGCCAGCAGTGAAGCAGTACGGGGATTCAGGCAGCCCCAGCATTTT.

V gene TRBV7-2 combines with J gene TRBJ2-1; D ambiguous. Germline CDR1 SGHTA, CDR2 FQGNSA. V gave up 1 base and J gave up 6 bases, with 7 bases separating them. CDR3 length equals 13 residues. The CDR3 sequence: CASSLGASNEQFF. The CDR3 nucleotides are TGTGCCAGCAGCTTAGGGGCTAGCAATGAGCAGTTCTTC.

This sequence joins TRBV19 and TRBJ1-4, with 8 bases that match TRBD1. The CDR3 runs to 15 residues. Germline CDR1 and CDR2: LNHDA and SQIVND (reference sequence). J was trimmed by 10 bases and V by 6 bases; bases with no gene match: 13. The CDR3 sequence: CASSKPDRAAGKLFF. The CDR3 DNA sequence: TGTGCCAGTAGCAAGCCGGACAGGGCGGCGGGAAAACTGTTTTTT.

This sequence joins TRBV9 and TRBJ2-1; 7 bases are a match to TRBD2. Trimming removed 1 base from V and 3 bases from J; junction bases left unmatched: 10. This CDR3 is 17 amino acids long. The V gene's germline CDR1 is SGDLS and CDR2 YYNGEE. CDR3 DNA sequence: TGTGCCAGCAGCGTATTGTCGGGGGGTACCTTCTACAATGAGCAGTTCTTC. As protein: CASSVLSGGTFYNEQFF.

Notes on this clone: The same CDR3 can be traced to other DNA sequences in this sample. This chain connects TRBV27 to TRBJ2-2; D tentatively fits TRBD1 or TRBD2 (5 bases each). This CDR3 region has 13 residues. V was clipped by 1 base and J by 5 bases, with 5 bases between them. Looked up from germline, CDR1 is MNHEY and CDR2 is SMNVEV (reference sequence). In DNA form, the CDR3 reads TGTGCCAGCAGTTTATGGGGGACCGGGGAGCTGTTTTTT. Amino acids: CASSLWGTGELFF.

This clone showed up just once. V is TRBV10-1 and J is TRBJ2-5, with D uncertain. The end of the DNA is better explained by TRBJ2-7, so the J call may be wrong. Germline V gene lookup returns CDR1 WNHNN and CDR2 SYGVQD (reference sequence). CDR3 length: 11 amino acids. CDR3 residues: CASSDGYEQYF. The CDR3 region has the DNA TGCGCCAGCAGTGATGGCTACGAGCAGTACTTC.

J is TRBJ2-3 and V is TRBV19, with 7 positions matching TRBD1. Germline assignment: CDR1 LNHDA and CDR2 SQIVND (reference sequence). The CDR3 is made up of 14 amino acids. The V segment lost 5 bases and the J segment 3 bases; nucleotides outside the gene matches: 5. The CDR3 DNA reads as TGTGCCAGTAGTCTCCAACAGGGGACAGATACGCAGTATTTT. As protein: CASSLQQGTDTQYF.

The V call is TRBV14, the J call TRBJ1-1; D might be TRBD1 (5 bases). The CDR3 has 13 residues. Germline-derived CDR1 and CDR2 are SGHDN and FVKESK. The V gene lost 5 bases and the J gene lost 5 bases, with 12 bases spanning the gap. The CDR3: CASSGGRWTEAFF. In DNA, the CDR3 is TGTGCCAGCAGCGGGGGAAGGTGGACTGAAGCTTTCTTT.

This clone was seen ten or more times. The rearrangement links TRBV2 to TRBJ1-2, with TRBD1 as a possible D gene (5 bases). V dropped 6 bases and J dropped 5 bases, with 10 bases sitting between them. The CDR3 totals 12 residues. Germline loops: CDR1 SNHLY, CDR2 FYNNEI. The CDR3, as DNA: TGTGCCAGCAGGGGCAGGGTTTATGGCTACACCTTC. The encoded protein is CASRGRVYGYTF.

The chain links TRBV6-5 to TRBJ2-3; D remains unclear. Germline lookup yields CDR1 MNHEY and CDR2 SVGAGI. Trimming pared 2 bases from V and 0 bases from J, leaving 9 bases between. The CDR3 is made up of 15 amino acids. CDR3 nucleotide sequence: TGTGCCAGCAGTTACACGGGCGTGAGCACAGATACGCAGTATTTT. Protein: CASSYTGVSTDTQYF.

The chain combines TRBV19 with TRBJ2-3, with D maybe TRBD1 (5 bases). V gave up 4 bases and J gave up 0 bases, with 20 bases separating them. This CDR3 region has 18 residues. Germline CDR1 reads LNHDA; CDR2 reads SQIVND (reference sequence). As DNA, the CDR3 is TGTGCCAGTAGTAGGGGCCGTTTGCTATACCCTAGCACAGATACGCAGTATTTT. Translating gives CASSRGRLLYPSTDTQYF.

This clone was found a few times. The chain couples TRBV18 to TRBJ2-7; 10 bases map to TRBD1. Trimming cost V 3 bases and J 5 bases; bases outside gene matches: 1. The CDR3 contains 13 residues. The germline V gene has CDR1 KGHSH and CDR2 LQKENI. This CDR3 is CASSPGQGDEQYF. The DNA of the CDR3 is TGTGCCAGCTCACCTGGACAGGGGGACGAGCAGTACTTC. Together with reference TRBV18 and TRBJ2-7, the CDR3 gives the full variable domain: NAGVMQNPRHLVRRRGQEARLRCSPMKGHSHVYWYRQLPEEGLKFMVYLQKENIIDESGMPKERFSAEFPKEGPSILRIQQVVRGDSAAYFCASSPGQGDEQYFGPGTRLTVT.

The chain carries TRBV29-1 and TRBJ2-3; possibly TRBD1 or TRBD2 for D (5 bases each). V lost 6 bases to trimming and J lost 0 bases, with 10 bases between them. The CDR3 loop spans 13 amino acids. CDR1 is SQVTM, CDR2 ANQGSEA, per germline. CDR3 protein: CSVGVASTDTQYF. The CDR3 DNA is TGCAGCGTGGGGGTGGCTAGCACAGATACGCAGTATTTT.

This chain's CDR3 is CASRVAASYEQYF. CDR3 sequence (DNA): TGTGCCAGCAGGGTAGCGGCGTCCTACGAGCAGTACTTC. This chain links TRBV6-6 with TRBJ2-7, with D tentatively TRBD2 (6 bases). CDR1 is MNHNY, CDR2 SVGAGI, per germline (reference sequence). The CDR3 is 13 residues long. Trimming removed 6 bases from V and 1 base from J, with 10 bases in between.

This chain uses TRBV6-1 with TRBJ2-1; D perhaps matches TRBD1 (5 bases). CDR1 is MNHNS, CDR2 SASEGT, per germline. With 5 bases removed from V and 10 bases from J, the gap between germline ends came to 15 bases. The CDR3 covers 13 residues. The CDR3 reads CASSRDSLAEQFF. For the CDR3, the DNA is TGTGCCAGCAGTCGTGACAGTCTTGCGGAGCAGTTCTTC.

This sequence joins TRBV6-6 and TRBJ1-1, with D possibly matching TRBD1 (5 bases). V shed 2 bases and J shed 2 bases, with 12 bases lying between them. Looked up from germline, CDR1 is MNHNY and CDR2 is SVGAGI (reference sequence). The CDR3 has 15 amino acids. CDR3 sequence (DNA): TGTGCCAGCAGTTACGCCCAGGGAATCAACACTGAAGCTTTCTTT. Encoded protein: CASSYAQGINTEAFF.